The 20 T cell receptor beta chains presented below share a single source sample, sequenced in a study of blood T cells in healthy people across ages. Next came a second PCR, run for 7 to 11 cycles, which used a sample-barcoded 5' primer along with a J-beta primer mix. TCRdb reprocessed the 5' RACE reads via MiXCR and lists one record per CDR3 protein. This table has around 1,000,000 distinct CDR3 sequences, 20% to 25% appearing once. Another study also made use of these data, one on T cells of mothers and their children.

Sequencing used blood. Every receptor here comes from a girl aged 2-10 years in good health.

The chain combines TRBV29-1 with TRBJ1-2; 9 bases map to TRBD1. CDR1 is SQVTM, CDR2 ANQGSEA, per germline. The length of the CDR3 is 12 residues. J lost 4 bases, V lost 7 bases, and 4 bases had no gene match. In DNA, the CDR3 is TGCAGCGCGGACAGGGGTGTCTATGGCTACACCTTC. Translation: CSADRGVYGYTF. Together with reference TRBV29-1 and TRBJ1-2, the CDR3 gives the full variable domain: SAVISQKPSRDICQRGTSLTIQCQVDSQVTMMFWYRQQPGQSLTLIATANQGSEATYESGFVIDKFPISRPNLTFSTLTVSNMSPEDSSIYLCSADRGVYGYTFGSGTRLTVV.

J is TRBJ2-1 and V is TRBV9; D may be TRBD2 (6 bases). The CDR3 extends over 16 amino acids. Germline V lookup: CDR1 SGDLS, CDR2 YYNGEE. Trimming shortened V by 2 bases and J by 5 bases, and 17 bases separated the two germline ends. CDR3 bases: TGTGCCAGCAGCGTTAGTAACGGAGGGTCCCACAATGAGCAGTTCTTC. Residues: CASSVSNGGSHNEQFF.

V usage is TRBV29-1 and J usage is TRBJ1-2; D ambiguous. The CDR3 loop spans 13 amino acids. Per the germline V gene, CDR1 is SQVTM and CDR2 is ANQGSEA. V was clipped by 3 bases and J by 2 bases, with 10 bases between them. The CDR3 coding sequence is TGCAGCGTTGAGGCGTCGGTAAACTATGGCTACACCTTC. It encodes CSVEASVNYGYTF.

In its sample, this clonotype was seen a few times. The CDR3 nucleotides read TGTGCCAGCAGCTCCCTCCTAGCGGGGGCAGATACGCAGTATTTT. The encoded protein is CASSSLLAGADTQYF. V gene TRBV11-1 combines with J gene TRBJ2-3, with 10 bases matching TRBD2. The V gene end was trimmed by 4 bases and the J gene end by 4 bases; junction bases not matched to a gene: 5. Germline CDR1 SGHAT, CDR2 FQDESV (reference sequence). The CDR3 runs to 15 residues.

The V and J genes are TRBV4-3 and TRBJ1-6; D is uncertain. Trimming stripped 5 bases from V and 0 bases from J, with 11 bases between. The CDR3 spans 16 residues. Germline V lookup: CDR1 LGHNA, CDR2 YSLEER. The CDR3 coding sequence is TGCGCCAGCAGCGCAATTCTCAGCTCCTATAATTCACCCCTCCACTTT. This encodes CASSAILSSYNSPLHF.

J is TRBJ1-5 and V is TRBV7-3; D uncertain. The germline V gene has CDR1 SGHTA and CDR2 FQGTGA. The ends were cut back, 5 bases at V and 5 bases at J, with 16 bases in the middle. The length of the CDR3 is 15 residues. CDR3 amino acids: CASSPTNSRDQPQHF. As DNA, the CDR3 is TGTGCCAGCAGCCCCACGAACAGTAGGGATCAGCCCCAGCATTTT.

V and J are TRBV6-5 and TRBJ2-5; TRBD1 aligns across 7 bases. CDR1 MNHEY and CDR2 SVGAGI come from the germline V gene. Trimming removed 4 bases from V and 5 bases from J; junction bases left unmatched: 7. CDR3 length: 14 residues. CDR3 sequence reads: CASSSRQGTETQYF. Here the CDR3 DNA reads TGTGCCAGCAGTTCCCGACAGGGTACGGAGACCCAGTACTTC.

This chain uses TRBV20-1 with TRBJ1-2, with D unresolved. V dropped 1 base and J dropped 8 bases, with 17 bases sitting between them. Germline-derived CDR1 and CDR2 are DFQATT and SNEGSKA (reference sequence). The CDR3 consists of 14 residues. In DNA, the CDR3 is TGCAGTGCTAGAGGTGGGCGGGGATCTTGGGGCTACACCTTC. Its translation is CSARGGRGSWGYTF.

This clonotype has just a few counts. In DNA form, the CDR3 reads TGTGCCAGCAGCCTCGTCCAGCACGATTACGAGCAGTACTTC. Translated: CASSLVQHDYEQYF. The rearrangement uses TRBV7-9 and TRBJ2-5; D remains unclear. TRBJ2-7 matches the DNA end more closely, so the J call is doubtful. Per germline, CDR1 SEHNR and CDR2 FQNEAQ (reference sequence). The CDR3 length is 14 residues.

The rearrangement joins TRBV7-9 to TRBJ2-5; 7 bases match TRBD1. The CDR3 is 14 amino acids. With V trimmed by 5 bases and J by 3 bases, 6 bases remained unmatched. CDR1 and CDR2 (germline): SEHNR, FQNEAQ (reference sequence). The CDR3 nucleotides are TGTGCCAGCAGCACGGACAGGATGGAAGAGACCCAGTACTTC. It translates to CASSTDRMEETQYF.

The CDR3 DNA is TGTGCCAGCAGTTTCGCGCGGGACAACCCCGGCTACACCTTC. Its protein is CASSFARDNPGYTF. This sequence joins TRBV12-3 or TRBV12-4 and TRBJ1-2, with D tentatively TRBD1 (6 bases). The V gene lost 3 bases and the J gene lost 8 bases, with 16 bases spanning the gap. The CDR3 has 14 amino acids.

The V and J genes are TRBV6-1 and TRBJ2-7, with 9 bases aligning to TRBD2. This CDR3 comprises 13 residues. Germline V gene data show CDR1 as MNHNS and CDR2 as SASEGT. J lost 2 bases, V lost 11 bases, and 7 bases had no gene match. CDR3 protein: CAGRVAGAYEQYF. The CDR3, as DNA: TGTGCCGGTCGGGTAGCGGGGGCCTACGAGCAGTACTTC.

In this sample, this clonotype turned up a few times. The CDR3 loop is CSAAGTGDNEQFF. The CDR3 DNA follows: TGCAGTGCTGCCGGGACGGGGGACAATGAGCAGTTCTTC. The V gene is TRBV20-1, the J gene TRBJ2-1; tentatively, D is TRBD2 (6 bases). The CDR3 loop spans 13 amino acids. Trimming cost V 5 bases and J 5 bases, with 13 bases left between them. Germline V CDR1 and CDR2: DFQATT, SNEGSKA (reference sequence).

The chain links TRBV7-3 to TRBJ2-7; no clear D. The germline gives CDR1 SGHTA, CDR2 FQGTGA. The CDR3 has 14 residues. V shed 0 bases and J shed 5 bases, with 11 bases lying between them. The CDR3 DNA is TGTGCCAGCAGCTTAACCCCCTCTTCTGACGAGCAGTACTTC. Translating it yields CASSLTPSSDEQYF.

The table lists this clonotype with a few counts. The CDR3 bases are TGCGCCAGCAGCCAAGATCGCTCTGCCCCGACGCGGGGCTACACCTTC. Amino acids: CASSQDRSAPTRGYTF. This sequence joins TRBV4-3 and TRBJ1-2; D not certain. The CDR3 has 16 amino acids. V was cut by 0 bases and J by 8 bases, with 19 bases left in between. Germline CDR1 and CDR2: LGHNA and YSLEER.

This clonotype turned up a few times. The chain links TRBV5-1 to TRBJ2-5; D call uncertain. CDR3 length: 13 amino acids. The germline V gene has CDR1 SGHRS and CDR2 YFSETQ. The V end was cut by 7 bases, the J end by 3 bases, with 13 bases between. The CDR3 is CASALTAKETQYF. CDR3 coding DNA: TGCGCCAGCGCCTTAACAGCCAAAGAGACCCAGTACTTC.

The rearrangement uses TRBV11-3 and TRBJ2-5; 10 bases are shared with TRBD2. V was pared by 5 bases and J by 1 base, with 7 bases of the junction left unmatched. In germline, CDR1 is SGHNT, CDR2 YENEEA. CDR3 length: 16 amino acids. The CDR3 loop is CASSPRTSGLQETQYF. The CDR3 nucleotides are TGTGCCAGCAGCCCTCGGACTAGCGGCCTCCAAGAGACCCAGTACTTC.

CDR3 amino acids: CASSEHSAAEYGYTF. The CDR3, as DNA: TGTGCCAGCAGCGAACATTCTGCGGCAGAATATGGCTACACCTTC. The chain carries TRBV9 and TRBJ1-2; no definite D call. The length of the CDR3 is 15 residues. Trimming removed 3 bases at V and 5 bases at J, with 17 bases between. Germline V gene data show CDR1 as SGDLS and CDR2 as YYNGEE.

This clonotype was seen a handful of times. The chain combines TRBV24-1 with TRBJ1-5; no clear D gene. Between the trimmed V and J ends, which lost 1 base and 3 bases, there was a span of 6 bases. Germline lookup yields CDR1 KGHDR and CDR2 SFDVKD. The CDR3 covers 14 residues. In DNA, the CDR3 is TGTGCCACCAGTGATTTTTCAGTCAATCAGCCCCAGCATTTT. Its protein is CATSDFSVNQPQHF.

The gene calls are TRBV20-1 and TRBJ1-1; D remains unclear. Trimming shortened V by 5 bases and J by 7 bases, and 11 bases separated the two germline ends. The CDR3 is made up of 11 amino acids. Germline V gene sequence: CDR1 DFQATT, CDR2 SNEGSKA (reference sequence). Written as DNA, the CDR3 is TGCAGTGCTGAGACAAGGTTTGAAGCTTTCTTT. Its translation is CSAETRFEAFF.